This T cell receptor beta chain was obtained from a study of blood T cells in healthy people across ages. The overall study: Roughly one uniquely barcoded beta molecule per two T cells was captured.

The CDR3 length is 14 residues. Germline lookup yields CDR1 DFQATT and CDR2 SNEGSKA (reference sequence). The study recruited healthy Caucasian donors from Russia who were aged roughly 6 to 95. Every donor provided roughly 10 milliliters of peripheral blood. This clonotype was counted a single time. Its specificity is unknown. Sequence at one end of the junction differs from germline and may be a read error. Primers used in a second PCR of roughly 6 to 11 cycles were a sample-barcoded 5' primer and a J-beta primer mix. TCRdb reprocessed the 5' RACE reads with MiXCR, giving one entry per CDR3 protein. The sample yields hundreds of thousands of distinct CDR3 sequences, more than 35% seen once. Study results and caveats: Among long-lived donors, naive CD4+ cells were more numerous and diversity higher than in aged donors.

The chain carries TRBV20-1 and TRBJ1-5, with D perhaps matching TRBD1 (5 bases). The TCR was taken from a man older than 75 in good health. The sample consisted of blood. The CDR3 region is CNAREGIDSQPQHF. CDR3 DNA sequence: TGCAATGCTAGAGAAGGGATAGACAGCCAGCCCCAGCATTTT.